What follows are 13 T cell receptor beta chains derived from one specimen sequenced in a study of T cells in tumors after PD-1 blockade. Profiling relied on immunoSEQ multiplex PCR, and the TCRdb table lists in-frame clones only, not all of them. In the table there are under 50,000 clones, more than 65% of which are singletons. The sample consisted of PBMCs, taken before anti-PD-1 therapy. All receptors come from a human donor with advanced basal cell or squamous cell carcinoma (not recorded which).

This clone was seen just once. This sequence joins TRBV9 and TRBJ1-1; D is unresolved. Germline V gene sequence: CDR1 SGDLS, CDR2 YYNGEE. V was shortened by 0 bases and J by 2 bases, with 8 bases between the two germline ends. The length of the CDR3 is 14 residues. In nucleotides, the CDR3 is TGTGCCAGCAGCGTAGTTGGAGGTAACACTGAAGCTTTCTTT. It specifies CASSVVGGNTEAFF.

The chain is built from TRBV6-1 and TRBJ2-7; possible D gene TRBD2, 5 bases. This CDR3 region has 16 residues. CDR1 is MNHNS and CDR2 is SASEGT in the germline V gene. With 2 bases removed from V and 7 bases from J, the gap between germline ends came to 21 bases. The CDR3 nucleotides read TGTGCCAGCAGTGAATCTGCCAGCTGGGCCCGAGGGGAGCAGTACTTC. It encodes CASSESASWARGEQYF.

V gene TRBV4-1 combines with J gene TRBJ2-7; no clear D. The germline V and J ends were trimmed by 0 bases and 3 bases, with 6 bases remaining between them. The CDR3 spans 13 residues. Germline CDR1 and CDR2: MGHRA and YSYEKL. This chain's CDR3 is CASSQDRGYEQYF. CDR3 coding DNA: TGCGCCAGCAGCCAAGATCGCGGCTACGAGCAGTACTTC.

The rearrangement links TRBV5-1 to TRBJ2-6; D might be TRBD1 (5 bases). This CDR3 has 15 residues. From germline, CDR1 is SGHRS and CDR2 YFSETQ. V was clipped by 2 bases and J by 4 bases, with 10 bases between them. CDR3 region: CASSFQGTGANVLTF. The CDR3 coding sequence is TGCGCCAGCAGCTTCCAGGGTACAGGGGCCAACGTCCTGACTTTC. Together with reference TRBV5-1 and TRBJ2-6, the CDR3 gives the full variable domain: KAGVTQTPRYLIKTRGQQVTLSCSPISGHRSVSWYQQTPGQGLQFLFEYFSETQRNKGNFPGRFSGRQFSNSRSEMNVSTLELGDSALYLCASSFQGTGANVLTFGAGSRLTVL.

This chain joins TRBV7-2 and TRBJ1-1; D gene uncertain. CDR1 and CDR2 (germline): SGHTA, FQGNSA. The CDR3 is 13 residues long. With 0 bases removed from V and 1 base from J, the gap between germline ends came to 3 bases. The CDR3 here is CASSLARNTEAFF. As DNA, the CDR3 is TGTGCCAGCAGCTTAGCCAGGAACACTGAAGCTTTCTTT.

Here the CDR3 reads CASSFTSGSAHEQYF. CDR3 nucleotide sequence: TGTGCCAGCAGCTTCACTAGCGGGAGTGCCCACGAGCAGTACTTC. The chain recombines TRBV11-3 with TRBJ2-7; 11 bases are shared with TRBD2. V shed 3 bases and J 5 bases; nucleotides not matched to a gene: 6. CDR1 and CDR2 from the germline V gene are SGHNT and YENEEA. The CDR3 runs to 15 residues.

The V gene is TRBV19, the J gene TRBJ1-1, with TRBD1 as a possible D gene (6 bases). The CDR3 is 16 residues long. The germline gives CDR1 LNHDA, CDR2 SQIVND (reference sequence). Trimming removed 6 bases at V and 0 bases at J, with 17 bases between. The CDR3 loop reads CASRPAGDSMNTEAFF. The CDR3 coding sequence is TGTGCCAGTAGACCCGCAGGGGATAGCATGAACACTGAAGCTTTCTTT.

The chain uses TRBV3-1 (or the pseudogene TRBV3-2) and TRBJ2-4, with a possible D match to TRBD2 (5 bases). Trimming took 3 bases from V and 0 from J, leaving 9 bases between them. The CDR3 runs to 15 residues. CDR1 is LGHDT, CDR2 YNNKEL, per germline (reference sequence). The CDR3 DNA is TGTGCCAGCAGCCAGGCGGGCGGAGCCAAAAACATTCAGTACTTC. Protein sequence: CASSQAGGAKNIQYF.

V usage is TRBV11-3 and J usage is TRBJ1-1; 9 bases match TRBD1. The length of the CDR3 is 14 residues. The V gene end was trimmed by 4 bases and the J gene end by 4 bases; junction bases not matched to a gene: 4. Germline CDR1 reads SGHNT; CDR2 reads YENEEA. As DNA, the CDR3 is TGTGCCAGCAGCTCAACAGGGGGCTTCACTGAAGCTTTCTTT. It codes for CASSSTGGFTEAFF.

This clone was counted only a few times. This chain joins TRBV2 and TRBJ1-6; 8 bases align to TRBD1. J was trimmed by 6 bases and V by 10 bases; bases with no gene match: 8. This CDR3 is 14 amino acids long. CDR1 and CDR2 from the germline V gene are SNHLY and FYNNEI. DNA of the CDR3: TGTGCCAACTCGCGAGACAGGGGTAATTCACCCCTCCACTTT. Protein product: CANSRDRGNSPLHF.

The CDR3 DNA is TGCGCCAGCAGCCAGTGGGGGGAACCGGAGACCCAGTACTTC. This encodes CASSQWGEPETQYF. The genes are TRBV5-1 and TRBJ2-5; the D gene is possibly TRBD2 (6 bases). This CDR3 is 14 amino acids long. V lost 4 bases and J 5 bases, leaving 15 bases between the germline ends. CDR1 is SGHRS and CDR2 is YFSETQ in the germline V gene. The full variable domain, completed using reference TRBV5-1 and TRBJ2-5, is KAGVTQTPRYLIKTRGQQVTLSCSPISGHRSVSWYQQTPGQGLQFLFEYFSETQRNKGNFPGRFSGRQFSNSRSEMNVSTLELGDSALYLCASSQWGEPETQYFGPGTRLLVL.

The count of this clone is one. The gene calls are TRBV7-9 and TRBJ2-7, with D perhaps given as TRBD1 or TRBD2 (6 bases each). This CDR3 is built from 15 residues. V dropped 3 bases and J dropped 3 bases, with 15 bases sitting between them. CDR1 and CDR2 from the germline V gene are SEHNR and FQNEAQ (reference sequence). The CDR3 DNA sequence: TGTGCCAGCAGCTTGGAGGGGACATCTCTCTACGAGCAGTACTTC. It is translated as CASSLEGTSLYEQYF.

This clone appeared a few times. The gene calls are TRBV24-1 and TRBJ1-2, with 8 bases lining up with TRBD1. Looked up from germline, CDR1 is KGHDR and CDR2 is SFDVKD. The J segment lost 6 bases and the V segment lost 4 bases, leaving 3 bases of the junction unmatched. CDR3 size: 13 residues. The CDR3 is CATSETGVDGYTF. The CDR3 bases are TGTGCCACCAGTGAGACAGGGGTGGATGGCTACACCTTC.